The T cell receptor (beta chain) described here comes from a study of Ad26.COV2.S vaccination and SARS-CoV-2 variants. In the study overall: Ad26.COV2.S was injected intramuscularly once or twice, 56 days apart.

Indicated treatment: about 20 received Ad26.COV2.S at low or high dose, single or two shots; roughly five received placebo; per-sample allocation not given. Sampling occurred on day 63 after the first vaccine or placebo injection. TCRdb keeps only in-frame clones here, not all; method: immunoSEQ multiplex PCR. The sample contains fewer than 500,000 clones, 89% of which appear only once. The sequences come from peripheral blood, collected in a trial of Ad26.COV2.S vaccine versus placebo. The source is a person aged 18-65 years who received the Ad26.COV2.S COVID-19 vaccine or a placebo.

CDR3: CASSFRDRYNSPLHF. CDR3 coding DNA: TGTGCCAGCAGCTTCCGGGACAGGTATAATTCACCCCTCCACTTT. This rearrangement joins TRBV7-2 to TRBJ1-6, with TRBD1 identical over 8 bases. This CDR3 has 15 residues. Unmatched junction bases numbered 2, after V lost 3 bases and J lost 4 bases. Germline values: CDR1 SGHTA, CDR2 FQGNSA.